Here is one T cell receptor beta chain with its context. This sample is part of a study of control samples from healthy donors and cancer patients. Clones were read by immunoSEQ multiplex PCR, and TCRdb kept only the in-frame ones, dropping some. The sample includes over 150,000 clones, approximately 94% of them seen just once. V lost 10 bases to trimming and J lost 1 base; unmatched junction nucleotides: 16. Germline CDR1 is SGHRS and CDR2 is YFSETQ. The CDR3 sequence is 18 residues long. The TCR sequence derives from a man aged 55 to 70 with colorectal cancer. The sequenced material came from PBMCs. The chain uses TRBV5-1 and TRBJ2-4, with 11 positions matching TRBD1. DNA for the CDR3: TGCGCCCCTCAGGACAGGGGGCGAAGGGGGATCGCCAAAAACATTCAGTACTTC. Amino acid sequence: CAPQDRGRRGIAKNIQYF.